These 13 T cell receptor beta chains originate from one sample sequenced in a study of T cells after yellow fever vaccination. TCRdb processed the 5' RACE reads anew with MiXCR; each CDR3 protein has one entry. The sample holds about 57,000 distinct CDR3 sequences, around 7.4% seen once. This specimen consisted of CD8+ T cells sorted from PBMCs, obtained 15 days after the yellow fever booster vaccination. These receptors came from a man aged 25-40 years who received the YFV17D yellow fever vaccine.

This clonotype was seen repeatedly, ten times or more. The genes are TRBV27 and TRBJ1-1; D is possibly TRBD1 (5 bases). V lost 6 bases, J lost 1 base, and 21 bases lay in between. The length of the CDR3 is 17 residues. Germline V gene sequence: CDR1 MNHEY, CDR2 SMNVEV (reference sequence). CDR3 coding DNA: TGTGCCAGCAGCCTGGGGGGATGGACGATGTCGAACACTGAAGCTTTCTTT. Amino acids: CASSLGGWTMSNTEAFF.

This chain uses TRBV6-5 with TRBJ2-3, with D perhaps TRBD2 (5 bases). Germline loops: CDR1 MNHEY, CDR2 SVGAGI. The CDR3 sequence is 15 residues long. Trimming took 2 bases from V and 3 from J, leaving 12 bases between them. The CDR3 reads CASSYEVRGTDTQYF. Written as DNA, the CDR3 is TGTGCCAGCAGTTACGAGGTTCGGGGAACAGATACGCAGTATTTT.

This clonotype has a count of ten or more. A read error may produce the germline difference seen at one junction end. The chain recombines TRBV5-1 with TRBJ2-1; the D gene is possibly TRBD2 (5 bases). Germline V gene lookup returns CDR1 SGHRS and CDR2 YFSETQ. The CDR3 is 11 amino acids. The DNA of the CDR3 is TGTGCCAGCAGCTTAGCGAATGAGCAGTTCTTC. Its protein product is CASSLANEQFF.

This clonotype has at least ten counts. The chain couples TRBV15 to TRBJ2-1; 7 nucleotides agree with TRBD1. Unmatched junction bases numbered 22, after V lost 0 bases and J lost 8 bases. The CDR3 is made up of 20 amino acids. CDR1 and CDR2 (germline): LNHNV, YYDKDF (reference sequence). CDR3 region: CATSRDFFFDRGPGGDEQFF. CDR3 DNA: TGTGCCACCAGCAGAGATTTTTTTTTTGATAGGGGGCCAGGGGGTGATGAGCAGTTCTTC. Filled out from reference TRBV15 and TRBJ2-1, the complete variable domain reads DAMVIQNPRYQVTQFGKPVTLSCSQTLNHNVMYWYQQKSSQAPKLLFHYYDKDFNNEADTPDNFQSRRPNTSFCFLDIRSPGLGDTAMYLCATSRDFFFDRGPGGDEQFFGPGTRLTVL.

This clonotype occurred many times. This chain joins TRBV2 and TRBJ2-7, with D uncertain. The germline gives CDR1 SNHLY, CDR2 FYNNEI. The CDR3 consists of 13 residues. Trimming left V 6 bases short and J 1 base short, with 10 bases between. The CDR3 region is CASRGTSSYEQYF. DNA of the CDR3: TGTGCCAGCAGAGGCACCTCGTCCTACGAGCAGTACTTC. Supplemented by reference TRBV2 and TRBJ2-7, the full variable domain reads EPEVTQTPSHQVTQMGQEVILRCVPISNHLYFYWYRQILGQKVEFLVSFYNNEISEKSEIFDDQFSVERPDGSNFTLKIRSTKLEDSAMYFCASRGTSSYEQYFGPGTRLTVT.

This clonotype was detected many times. The rearrangement uses TRBV3-1 and TRBJ2-3; D remains unclear. Germline CDR1 is LGHDT and CDR2 is YNNKEL (reference sequence). There are 16 residues in the CDR3. With 1 base removed from V and 0 bases from J, the gap between germline ends came to 11 bases. CDR3 DNA sequence: TGTGCCAGCAGCCAAGTGGTAGCCCGGAGCACAGATACGCAGTATTTT. Translating gives CASSQVVARSTDTQYF.

By share of the sample, this clonotype is medium-sized. The chain carries TRBV10-3 and TRBJ2-5; D may be TRBD2 (6 bases). The CDR3 consists of 13 residues. Germline V lookup: CDR1 ENHRY, CDR2 SYGVKD. V was trimmed by 8 bases and J by 5 bases, leaving 15 bases between them. The CDR3 here is CAIGGLDLETQYF. The CDR3 DNA sequence: TGTGCCATCGGGGGACTCGATCTTGAGACCCAGTACTTC.

This clonotype was observed a few times. The chain joins TRBV3-1 to TRBJ2-1; 12 bases match TRBD1. CDR1 and CDR2 (germline): LGHDT, YNNKEL (reference sequence). This CDR3 is built from 18 residues. The V gene end was trimmed by 3 bases and the J gene end by 0 bases; junction bases not matched to a gene: 6. CDR3 nucleotides: TGTGCCAGCAGCCAGGGGACAGGGGGCTTAAGCTCCTACAATGAGCAGTTCTTC. Protein product: CASSQGTGGLSSYNEQFF.

This clonotype was detected ten times or more. The chain couples TRBV7-6 to TRBJ2-3, with TRBD2 as a possible D gene (6 bases). The CDR3 has 17 amino acids. Germline loops: CDR1 SGHVS, CDR2 FNYEAQ. The ends were cut back, 7 bases at V and 4 bases at J, with 24 bases in the middle. In DNA form, the CDR3 reads TGTGCCAGCACCCAACGACTAACACTAGCTACAGCAGATACGCAGTATTTT. As protein: CASTQRLTLATADTQYF.

This clonotype was detected ten times or more. The chain has TRBV20-1 and TRBJ2-7, with D perhaps TRBD2 (6 bases). In germline, CDR1 is DFQATT, CDR2 SNEGSKA (reference sequence). This CDR3 is built from 13 residues. V lost 6 bases to trimming and J lost 1 base, with 13 bases between them. DNA of the CDR3: TGCAGTGCCAGATGGAGCGGGTCCTACGAGCAGTACTTC. As protein: CSARWSGSYEQYF.

This clonotype was picked up many times. This chain links TRBV2 with TRBJ2-2; 8 bases are a match to TRBD1. Germline V lookup: CDR1 SNHLY, CDR2 FYNNEI. V shed 6 bases and J 1 base; nucleotides not matched to a gene: 7. The CDR3 sequence is 16 residues long. CDR3: CASREMTGENTGELFF. In DNA, the CDR3 is TGTGCCAGCAGGGAGATGACAGGGGAGAACACCGGGGAGCTGTTTTTT.

This clonotype was detected ten times or more. This sequence joins TRBV7-6 and TRBJ2-1; TRBD2 agrees at 9 bases. Germline V lookup: CDR1 SGHVS, CDR2 FNYEAQ. V trimming: 5 bases; J trimming: 1 base; junction bases outside the gene matches: 6. This CDR3 contains 16 residues. The CDR3 DNA reads as TGTGCCAGCAGCGAGACTAGCGGACATTCCTACAATGAGCAGTTCTTC. Encoded protein: CASSETSGHSYNEQFF.

This clonotype was observed at least ten times. The chain joins TRBV7-9 to TRBJ2-1, with D tentatively TRBD1 (6 bases). From germline, CDR1 is SEHNR and CDR2 FQNEAQ (reference sequence). The CDR3 extends over 13 amino acids. Between the trimmed V and J ends, which lost 5 bases and 12 bases, there was a span of 17 bases. The CDR3 loop is CASSPQEDRSQFF. The CDR3 nucleotides read TGTGCCAGCAGCCCCCAGGAGGACAGATCGCAGTTCTTC.